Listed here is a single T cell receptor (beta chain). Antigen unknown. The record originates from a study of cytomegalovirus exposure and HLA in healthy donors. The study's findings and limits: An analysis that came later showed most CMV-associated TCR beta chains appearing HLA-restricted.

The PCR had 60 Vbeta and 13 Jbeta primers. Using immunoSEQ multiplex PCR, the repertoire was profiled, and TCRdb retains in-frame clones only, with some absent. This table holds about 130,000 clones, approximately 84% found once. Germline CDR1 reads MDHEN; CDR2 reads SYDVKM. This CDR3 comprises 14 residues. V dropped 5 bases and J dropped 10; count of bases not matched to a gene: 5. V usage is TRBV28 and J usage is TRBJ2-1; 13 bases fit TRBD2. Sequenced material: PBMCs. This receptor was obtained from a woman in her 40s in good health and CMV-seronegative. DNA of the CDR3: TGTGCCAGCAGTCGACTAGCGGGAGGAGACGAGCAGTTCTTC. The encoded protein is CASSRLAGGDEQFF.